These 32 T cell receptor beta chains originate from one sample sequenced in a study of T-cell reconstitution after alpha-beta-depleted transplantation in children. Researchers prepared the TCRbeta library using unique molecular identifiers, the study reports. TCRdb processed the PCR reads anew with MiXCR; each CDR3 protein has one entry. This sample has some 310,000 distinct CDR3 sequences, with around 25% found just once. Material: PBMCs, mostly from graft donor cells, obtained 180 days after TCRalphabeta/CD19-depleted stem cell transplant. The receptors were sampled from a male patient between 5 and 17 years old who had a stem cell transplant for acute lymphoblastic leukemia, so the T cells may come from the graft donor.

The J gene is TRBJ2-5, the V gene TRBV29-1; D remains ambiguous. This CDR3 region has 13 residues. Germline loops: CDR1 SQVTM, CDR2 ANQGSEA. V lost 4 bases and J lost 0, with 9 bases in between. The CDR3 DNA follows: TGCAGCGTTGTTAACAGATACCAAGAGACCCAGTACTTC. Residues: CSVVNRYQETQYF. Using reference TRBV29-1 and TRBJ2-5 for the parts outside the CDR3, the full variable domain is SAVISQKPSRDICQRGTSLTIQCQVDSQVTMMFWYRQQPGQSLTLIATANQGSEATYESGFVIDKFPISRPNLTFSTLTVSNMSPEDSSIYLCSVVNRYQETQYFGPGTRLLVL.

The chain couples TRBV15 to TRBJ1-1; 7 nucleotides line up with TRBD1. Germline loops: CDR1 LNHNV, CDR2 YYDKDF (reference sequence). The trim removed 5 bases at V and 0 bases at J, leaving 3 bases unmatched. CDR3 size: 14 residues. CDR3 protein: CATSWDSLNTEAFF. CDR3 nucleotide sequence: TGTGCCACCAGCTGGGACAGCCTGAACACTGAAGCTTTCTTT.

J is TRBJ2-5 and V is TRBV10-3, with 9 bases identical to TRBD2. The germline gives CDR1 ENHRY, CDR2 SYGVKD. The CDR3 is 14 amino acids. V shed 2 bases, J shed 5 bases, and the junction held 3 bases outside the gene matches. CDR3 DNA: TGTGCCATCAGTGAGGGCACTAGCGGGGAGACCCAGTACTTC. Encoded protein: CAISEGTSGETQYF.

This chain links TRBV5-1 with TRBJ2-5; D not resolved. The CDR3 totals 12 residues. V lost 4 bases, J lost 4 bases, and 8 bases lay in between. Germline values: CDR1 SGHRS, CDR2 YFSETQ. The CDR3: CASSPTGETQYF. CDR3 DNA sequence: TGCGCCAGCAGCCCTACGGGAGAGACCCAGTACTTC.

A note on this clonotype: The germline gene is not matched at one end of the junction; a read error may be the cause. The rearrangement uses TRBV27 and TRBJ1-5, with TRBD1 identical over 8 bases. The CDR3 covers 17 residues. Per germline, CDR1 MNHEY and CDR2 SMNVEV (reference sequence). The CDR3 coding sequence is TGTGCCAGCAGTATCAGGGGGCGACGGGACGGAAATCAGCGCCAGCATTTT. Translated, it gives CASSIRGRRDGNQRQHF.

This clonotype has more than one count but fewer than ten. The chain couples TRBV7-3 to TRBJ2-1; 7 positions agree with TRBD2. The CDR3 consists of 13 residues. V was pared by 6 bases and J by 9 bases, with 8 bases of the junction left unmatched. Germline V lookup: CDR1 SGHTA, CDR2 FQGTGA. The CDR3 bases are TGTGCCAGCAGGAACTCGGGAGGTATTGAGCAGTTCTTC. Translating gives CASRNSGGIEQFF.

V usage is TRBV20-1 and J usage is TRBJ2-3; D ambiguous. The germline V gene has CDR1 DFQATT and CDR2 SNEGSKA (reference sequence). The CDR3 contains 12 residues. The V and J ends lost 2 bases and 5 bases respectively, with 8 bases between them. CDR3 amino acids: CSARLQRDTQYF. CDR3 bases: TGCAGTGCTAGACTACAGAGAGATACGCAGTATTTT.

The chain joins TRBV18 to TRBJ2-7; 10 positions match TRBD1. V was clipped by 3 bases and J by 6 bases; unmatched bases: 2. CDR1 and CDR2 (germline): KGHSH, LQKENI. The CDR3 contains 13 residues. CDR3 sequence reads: CASSPGTGVEQYF. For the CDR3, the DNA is TGTGCCAGCTCACCCGGGACAGGGGTCGAGCAGTACTTC.

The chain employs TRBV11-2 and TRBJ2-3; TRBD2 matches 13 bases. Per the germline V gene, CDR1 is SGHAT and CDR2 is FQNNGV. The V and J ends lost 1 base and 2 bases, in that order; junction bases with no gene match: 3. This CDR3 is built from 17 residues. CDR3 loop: CASSLGTSGSTTDTQYF. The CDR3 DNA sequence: TGTGCCAGCAGCTTAGGGACTAGCGGGAGTACCACAGATACGCAGTATTTT.

CDR3 in amino acids: CASSPGQLGANVLTF. The DNA of the CDR3 is TGTGCCAGCAGTCCGGGCCAGCTTGGGGCCAACGTCCTGACTTTC. This chain joins TRBV27 and TRBJ2-6; D is uncertain. The CDR3 loop spans 15 amino acids. Trimming took off 5 bases at V and 3 bases at J, with 11 bases between the two ends. CDR1 and CDR2 from the germline V gene are MNHEY and SMNVEV (reference sequence).

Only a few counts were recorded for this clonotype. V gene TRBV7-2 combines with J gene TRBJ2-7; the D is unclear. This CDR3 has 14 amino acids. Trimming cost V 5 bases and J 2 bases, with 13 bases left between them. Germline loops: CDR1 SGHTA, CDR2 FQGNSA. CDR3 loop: CASSQTGLTYEQYF. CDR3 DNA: TGTGCCAGCAGCCAAACGGGCCTTACCTACGAGCAGTACTTC.

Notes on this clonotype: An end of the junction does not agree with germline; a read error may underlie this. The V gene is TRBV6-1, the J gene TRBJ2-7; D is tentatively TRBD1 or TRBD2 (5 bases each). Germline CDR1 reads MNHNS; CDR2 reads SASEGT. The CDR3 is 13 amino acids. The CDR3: CASTITGTYGQYF. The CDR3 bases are TGTGCCAGCACTATAACCGGGACCTACGGGCAGTACTTC.

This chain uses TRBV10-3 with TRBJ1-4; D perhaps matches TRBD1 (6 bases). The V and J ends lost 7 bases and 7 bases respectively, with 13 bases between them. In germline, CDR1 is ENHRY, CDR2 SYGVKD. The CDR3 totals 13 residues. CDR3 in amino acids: CAITGDPSEKLFF. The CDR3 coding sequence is TGTGCCATCACAGGGGACCCCTCTGAAAAACTGTTTTTT.

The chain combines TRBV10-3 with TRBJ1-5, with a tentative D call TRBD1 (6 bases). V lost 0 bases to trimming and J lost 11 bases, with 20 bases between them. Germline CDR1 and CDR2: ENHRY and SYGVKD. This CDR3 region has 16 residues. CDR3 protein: CAISESLGHQARTQHF. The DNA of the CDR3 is TGTGCCATCAGTGAGTCGCTGGGACACCAAGCTAGGACCCAGCATTTT.

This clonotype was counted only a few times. CDR3 coding DNA: TGCGCCAGCAGCCTGGAGCGGGACTCCTACAATGAGCAGTTCTTC. Its protein is CASSLERDSYNEQFF. This chain connects TRBV4-1 to TRBJ2-1; 7 nucleotides agree with TRBD2. Germline lookup yields CDR1 MGHRA and CDR2 YSYEKL. Germline trimming cut 4 bases from V and 0 bases from J; bases unmatched to any gene: 3. The CDR3 consists of 15 residues.

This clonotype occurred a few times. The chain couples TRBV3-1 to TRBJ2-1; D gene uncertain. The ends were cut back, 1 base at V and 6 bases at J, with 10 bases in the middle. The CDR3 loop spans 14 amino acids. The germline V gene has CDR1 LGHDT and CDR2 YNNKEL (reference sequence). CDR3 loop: CASSQGNGPNEQFF. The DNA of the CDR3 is TGTGCCAGCAGCCAAGGAAACGGGCCCAATGAGCAGTTCTTC.

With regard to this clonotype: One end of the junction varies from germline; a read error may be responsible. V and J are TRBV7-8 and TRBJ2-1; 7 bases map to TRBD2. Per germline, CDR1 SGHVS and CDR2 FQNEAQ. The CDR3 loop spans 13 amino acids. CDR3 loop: CASSSHSGLSPIF. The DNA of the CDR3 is TGTGCCAGCAGCTCCCATAGCGGGCTTAGTCCTATCTTC.

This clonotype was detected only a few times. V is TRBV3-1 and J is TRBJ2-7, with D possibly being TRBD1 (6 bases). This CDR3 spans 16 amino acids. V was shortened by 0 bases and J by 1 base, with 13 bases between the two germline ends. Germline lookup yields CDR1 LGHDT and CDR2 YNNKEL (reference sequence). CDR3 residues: CASSQEYRAHSYEQYF. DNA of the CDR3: TGTGCCAGCAGCCAAGAATACAGGGCCCATTCCTACGAGCAGTACTTC.

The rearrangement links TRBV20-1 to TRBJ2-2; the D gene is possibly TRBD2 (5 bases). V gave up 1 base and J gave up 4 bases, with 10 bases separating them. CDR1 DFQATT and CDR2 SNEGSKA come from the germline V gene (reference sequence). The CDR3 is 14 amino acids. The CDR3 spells CSARGGSGTGELFF. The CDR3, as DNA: TGCAGTGCTAGAGGAGGGAGTGGCACCGGGGAGCTGTTTTTT.

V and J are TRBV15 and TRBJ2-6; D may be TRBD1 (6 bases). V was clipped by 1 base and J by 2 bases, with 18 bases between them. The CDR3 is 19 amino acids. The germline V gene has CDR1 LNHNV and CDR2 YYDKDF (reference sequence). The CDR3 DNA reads TGTGCCACCAGCAGAGTCGAGGGGACCAGGGGCACTGGGGCCAACGTCCTGACTTTC. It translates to CATSRVEGTRGTGANVLTF.

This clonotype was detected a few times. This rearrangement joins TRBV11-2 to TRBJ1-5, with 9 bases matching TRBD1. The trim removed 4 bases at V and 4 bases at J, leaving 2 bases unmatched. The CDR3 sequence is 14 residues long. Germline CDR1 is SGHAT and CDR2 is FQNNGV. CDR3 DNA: TGTGCCAGCAGCTCCGGGACAGGGAATCAGCCCCAGCATTTT. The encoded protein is CASSSGTGNQPQHF.

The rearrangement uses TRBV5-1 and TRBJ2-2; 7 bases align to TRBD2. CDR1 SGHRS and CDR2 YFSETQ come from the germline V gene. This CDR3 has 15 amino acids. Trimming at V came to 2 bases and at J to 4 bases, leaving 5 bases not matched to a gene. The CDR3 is CASSFTGGSTGELFF. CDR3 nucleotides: TGCGCCAGCAGCTTTACTGGCGGGAGCACCGGGGAGCTGTTTTTT.

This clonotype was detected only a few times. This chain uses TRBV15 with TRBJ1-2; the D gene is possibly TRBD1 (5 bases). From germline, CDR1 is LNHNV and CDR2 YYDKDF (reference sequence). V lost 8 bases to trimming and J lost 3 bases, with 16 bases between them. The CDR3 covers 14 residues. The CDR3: CATRRQGLDYGYTF. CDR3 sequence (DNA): TGTGCCACCCGGCGGCAGGGTCTTGACTATGGCTACACCTTC.

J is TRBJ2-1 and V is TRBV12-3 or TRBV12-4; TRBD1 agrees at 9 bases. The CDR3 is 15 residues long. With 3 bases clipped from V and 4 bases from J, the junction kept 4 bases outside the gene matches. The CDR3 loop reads CASSFATGGYNEQFF. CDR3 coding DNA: TGTGCCAGCAGTTTCGCGACAGGGGGTTACAATGAGCAGTTCTTC.

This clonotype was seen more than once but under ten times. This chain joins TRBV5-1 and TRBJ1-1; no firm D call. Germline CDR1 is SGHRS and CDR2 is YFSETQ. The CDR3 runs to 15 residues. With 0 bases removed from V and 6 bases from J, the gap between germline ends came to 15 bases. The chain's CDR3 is CASSLDWSGPAEAFF. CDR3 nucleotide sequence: TGCGCCAGCAGCTTGGACTGGAGTGGGCCGGCTGAAGCTTTCTTT.

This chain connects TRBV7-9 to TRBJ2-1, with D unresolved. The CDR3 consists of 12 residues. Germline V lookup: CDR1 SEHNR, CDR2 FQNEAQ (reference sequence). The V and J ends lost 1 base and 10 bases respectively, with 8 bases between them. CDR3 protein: CASSLVAKEQFF. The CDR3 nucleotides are TGTGCCAGCAGCTTAGTGGCGAAGGAGCAGTTCTTC.

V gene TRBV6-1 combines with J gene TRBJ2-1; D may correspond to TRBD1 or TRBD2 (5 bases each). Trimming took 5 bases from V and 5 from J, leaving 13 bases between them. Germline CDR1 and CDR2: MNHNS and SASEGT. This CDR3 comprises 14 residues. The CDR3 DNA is TGTGCCAGCAGTCCCGGGACCGTACACAATGAGCAGTTCTTC. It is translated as CASSPGTVHNEQFF.

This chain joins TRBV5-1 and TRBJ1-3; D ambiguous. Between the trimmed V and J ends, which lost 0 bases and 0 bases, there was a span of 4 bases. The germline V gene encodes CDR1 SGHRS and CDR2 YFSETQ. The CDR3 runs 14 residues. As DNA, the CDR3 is TGCGCCAGCAGCTTGGCCTTCTCTGGAAACACCATATATTTT. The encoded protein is CASSLAFSGNTIYF.

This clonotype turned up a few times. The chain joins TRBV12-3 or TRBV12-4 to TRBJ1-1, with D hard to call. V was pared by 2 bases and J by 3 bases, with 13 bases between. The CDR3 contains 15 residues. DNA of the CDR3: TGTGCCAGCAGTTTATATGGGAGGAGAGACACTGAAGCTTTCTTT. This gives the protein CASSLYGRRDTEAFF.

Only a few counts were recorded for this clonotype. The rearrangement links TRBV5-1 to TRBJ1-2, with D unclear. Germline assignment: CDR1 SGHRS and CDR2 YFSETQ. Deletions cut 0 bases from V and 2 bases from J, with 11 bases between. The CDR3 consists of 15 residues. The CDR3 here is CASSLGSMGNYGYTF. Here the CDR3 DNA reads TGCGCCAGCAGCTTGGGGAGCATGGGGAACTATGGCTACACCTTC.

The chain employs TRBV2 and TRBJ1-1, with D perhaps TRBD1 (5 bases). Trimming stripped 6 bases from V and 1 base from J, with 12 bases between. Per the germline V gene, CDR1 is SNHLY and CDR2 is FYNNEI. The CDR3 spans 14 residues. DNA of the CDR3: TGTGCCAGCAGCGCGGGACCCTGGAACACTGAAGCTTTCTTT. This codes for CASSAGPWNTEAFF.

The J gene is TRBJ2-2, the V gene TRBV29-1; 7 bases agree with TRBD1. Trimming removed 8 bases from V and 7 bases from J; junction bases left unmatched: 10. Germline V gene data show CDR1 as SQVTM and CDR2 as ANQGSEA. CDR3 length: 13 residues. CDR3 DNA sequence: TGCAGCTTCGACAGGGTGCTCGGCGGGGAGCTGTTTTTT. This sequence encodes CSFDRVLGGELFF.